This T cell receptor beta chain was sequenced for a study of CD8+ T cells in alopecia areata. Study-wide context: Twice daily, treated patients received 5 to 10 mg of oral tofacitinib.

Researchers picked out CD4+ and CD8+ T cells from PBMCs by sorting. Overall study findings and caveats: Relative to normal scalp, lesional scalp, especially alopecia totalis/universalis, showed higher clonality.

This clone has more than one count but fewer than ten. Its antigen is not known. Reverse transcription of extracted RNA yielded cDNA, which provided the sequencing template. TCRdb's copy holds only in-frame clones and misses some; the assay was immunoSEQ multiplex PCR. This table has about 140,000 clones, 40% to 65% appearing once. Germline CDR1 reads MNHNY; CDR2 reads SVGAGI (reference sequence). This CDR3 comprises 15 residues. V trimming: 8 bases; J trimming: 1 base; junction bases outside the gene matches: 8. The source of this sequence is a human donor with alopecia areata. The material sequenced was CD4+ T cells sorted from blood, taken at week 0. V usage is TRBV6-6 and J usage is TRBJ1-5; 7 nucleotides line up with TRBD1. The CDR3: CASQTGWESNQPQHF. The CDR3 region has the DNA TGTGCCAGCCAGACAGGGTGGGAAAGCAATCAGCCCCAGCATTTT.